The 28 T cell receptor beta chains reported below all come from one sample, sequenced in a study of blood T cell repertoires in COVID-19. Clones were read by immunoSEQ multiplex PCR, and TCRdb kept only the in-frame ones, dropping some. This table holds under 55,000 clones, roughly 90% found once. The specimen sequenced was peripheral blood. The receptors here all came from a human donor in a cohort sampled during active COVID-19.

The chain couples TRBV28 to TRBJ1-6; D not resolved. CDR1 and CDR2 (germline): MDHEN, SYDVKM. This CDR3 spans 14 amino acids. Trimming removed 3 bases from V and 7 bases from J, with 10 bases in between. The CDR3 DNA follows: TGTGCCAGCAGTTTGAGTAAAGCAAATTCACCCCTCCACTTT. It specifies CASSLSKANSPLHF.

V is TRBV6-6 and J is TRBJ2-3, with 14 positions matching TRBD2. V was clipped by 7 bases and J by 4 bases; unmatched bases: 4. This CDR3 region has 15 residues. The germline V gene has CDR1 MNHNY and CDR2 SVGAGI (reference sequence). The CDR3 loop reads CASTTGLAGADTQYF. CDR3 bases: TGTGCCAGCACCACGGGACTAGCGGGAGCAGATACGCAGTATTTT.

This chain uses TRBV4-2 with TRBJ2-6; D ambiguous. V lost 0 bases to trimming and J lost 0 bases, with 6 bases between them. Looked up from germline, CDR1 is LGHNA and CDR2 is YNFKEQ. This CDR3 has 16 residues. The CDR3 region is CASSQDPHSGANVLTF. In DNA, the CDR3 is TGTGCCAGCAGCCAAGATCCCCACTCTGGGGCCAACGTCCTGACTTTC.

The chain joins TRBV25-1 to TRBJ1-3; the D gene is possibly TRBD1 (5 bases). This CDR3 has 16 residues. The germline gives CDR1 MGHDK, CDR2 SYGVNS. V was clipped by 5 bases and J by 0 bases, with 14 bases between them. CDR3 region: CASSQNYGGSGNTIYF. Written as DNA, the CDR3 is TGTGCCAGCAGTCAGAATTACGGGGGCTCTGGAAACACCATATATTTT.

The V and J genes are TRBV7-8 and TRBJ2-3; 9 bases are a match to TRBD2. This CDR3 region has 17 residues. V was pared by 5 bases and J by 0 bases, with 9 bases of the junction left unmatched. Per the germline V gene, CDR1 is SGHVS and CDR2 is FQNEAQ. The CDR3 DNA sequence: TGTGCCAGCAGCACCTTCCCTAGCGGGGCTAGCACAGATACGCAGTATTTT. Its translation: CASSTFPSGASTDTQYF.

The chain joins TRBV9 to TRBJ2-1; TRBD1 agrees at 9 bases. The V and J ends lost 0 bases and 7 bases, in that order; junction bases with no gene match: 8. Germline CDR1 and CDR2: SGDLS and YYNGEE. The CDR3 spans 16 residues. The DNA of the CDR3 is TGTGCCAGCAGCGTAGGGGGACAGGGCGTAGGGAATGAGCAGTTCTTC. It specifies CASSVGGQGVGNEQFF.

The V gene is TRBV19, the J gene TRBJ1-5; 10 bases line up with TRBD1. J lost 3 bases, V lost 5 bases, and 7 bases had no gene match. Germline-derived CDR1 and CDR2 are LNHDA and SQIVND (reference sequence). The CDR3 extends over 16 amino acids. The CDR3 reads CASSFRTGGSNQPQHF. For the CDR3, the DNA is TGTGCCAGTAGTTTCAGGACAGGGGGGTCCAATCAGCCCCAGCATTTT.

The chain links TRBV7-2 to TRBJ1-3; tentatively, D is TRBD1 (5 bases). Trimming shortened V by 5 bases and J by 2 bases, and 16 bases separated the two germline ends. The V gene's germline CDR1 is SGHTA and CDR2 FQGNSA. This CDR3 has 16 amino acids. CDR3 nucleotide sequence: TGTGCCAGCAGCGCGTACGGGGGGTCTGCTGGAAACACCATATATTTT. Translated: CASSAYGGSAGNTIYF.

The chain couples TRBV5-1 to TRBJ2-7; TRBD2 agrees at 12 bases. Germline CDR1 reads SGHRS; CDR2 reads YFSETQ. V lost 4 bases and J lost 2; bases outside the gene matches: 7. The CDR3 sequence is 16 residues long. The CDR3 coding sequence is TGCGCCAGCAGCAGTACTAGCGGGAGGAGGGCCTACGAGCAGTACTTC. Amino acids: CASSSTSGRRAYEQYF.

This chain joins TRBV18 and TRBJ2-1; 7 nucleotides match TRBD2. The CDR3 has 14 residues. Germline CDR1 and CDR2: KGHSH and LQKENI. V was clipped by 2 bases and J by 5 bases; unmatched bases: 3. The CDR3 nucleotides are TGTGCCAGCTCACCAGGGCGGGAGAACAATGAGCAGTTCTTC. Protein sequence: CASSPGRENNEQFF.

The rearrangement links TRBV2 to TRBJ1-6; 7 nucleotides line up with TRBD1. Looked up from germline, CDR1 is SNHLY and CDR2 is FYNNEI. The CDR3 extends over 16 amino acids. V trimming: 5 bases; J trimming: 3 bases; junction bases outside the gene matches: 7. The CDR3 sequence: CASSFQGEYYNSPLHF. The CDR3 coding sequence is TGTGCCAGCAGTTTCCAGGGGGAGTACTATAATTCACCCCTCCACTTT.

This chain links TRBV11-1 with TRBJ2-2; tentative D call: TRBD2 (6 bases). V lost 8 bases and J lost 4, with 14 bases in between. CDR1 and CDR2 from the germline V gene are SGHAT and FQDESV (reference sequence). This CDR3 has 14 residues. CDR3 DNA: TGTGCCAGCGCTGCGGGGCCCGGCACCGGGGAGCTGTTTTTT. Translating gives CASAAGPGTGELFF. The full variable domain, with the rest looked up from reference TRBV11-1 and TRBJ2-2, is EAEVAQSPRYKITEKSQAVAFWCDPISGHATLYWYRQILGQGPELLVQFQDESVVDDSQLPKDRFSAERLKGVDSTLKIQPAELGDSAMYLCASAAGPGTGELFFGEGSRLTVL.

The rearrangement uses TRBV9 and TRBJ2-7; D possibly corresponds to TRBD2 (6 bases). Germline CDR1 and CDR2: SGDLS and YYNGEE. Deletions cut 0 bases from V and 2 bases from J, with 9 bases between. The CDR3 runs to 14 residues. The CDR3 nucleotides read TGTGCCAGCAGCGTAGCGGGAGCCCCCTACGAGCAGTACTTC. Its translation is CASSVAGAPYEQYF.

The chain joins TRBV5-6 to TRBJ1-1; the D gene is possibly TRBD1 (5 bases). CDR1 and CDR2 (germline): SGHDT, YYEEEE. V was cut by 4 bases and J by 1 base, with 11 bases left in between. The CDR3 is made up of 14 amino acids. For the CDR3, the DNA is TGTGCCAGCAGCCACGGACAACAGAACACTGAAGCTTTCTTT. Translating it yields CASSHGQQNTEAFF.

This sequence joins TRBV7-3 and TRBJ1-1; 7 bases agree with TRBD1. From germline, CDR1 is SGHTA and CDR2 FQGTGA. The CDR3 runs to 18 residues. J lost 5 bases, V lost 1 base, and 16 bases had no gene match. Here the CDR3 reads CASSLIAWDGMTGTEAFF. As DNA, the CDR3 is TGTGCCAGCAGCTTAATTGCATGGGACGGGATGACAGGGACTGAAGCTTTCTTT.

The V call is TRBV5-6, the J call TRBJ1-1; maybe TRBD1 (6 bases). The length of the CDR3 is 14 residues. Germline V gene lookup returns CDR1 SGHDT and CDR2 YYEEEE. The V end lost 6 bases, the J end lost 3 bases, and 15 bases lay between the germline ends. The CDR3 DNA is TGTGCCAGCATGCTAACAGGGACGGACACTGAAGCTTTCTTT. Its translation: CASMLTGTDTEAFF.

This clone has only a few counts. This rearrangement joins TRBV7-3 to TRBJ2-3; TRBD2 aligns across 9 bases. CDR3 size: 16 residues. The V segment lost 5 bases and the J segment 4 bases; nucleotides outside the gene matches: 10. Germline CDR1 reads SGHTA; CDR2 reads FQGTGA. The CDR3 nucleotides are TGTGCCAGCAGCCCTAGGGCGGGAGGGCTGGCAGATACGCAGTATTTT. Translating gives CASSPRAGGLADTQYF.

J is TRBJ1-5 and V is TRBV28, with a possible D match to TRBD1 (6 bases). V dropped 3 bases and J dropped 0 bases, with 9 bases sitting between them. CDR1 MDHEN and CDR2 SYDVKM come from the germline V gene. This CDR3 has 15 residues. CDR3 loop: CASSLGTHSNQPQHF. In DNA form, the CDR3 reads TGTGCCAGCAGTTTGGGGACACATAGCAATCAGCCCCAGCATTTT.

The DNA of the CDR3 is TGTGCCAGCAGCCAAGGTGGGCGGGAGTCAGATACGCAGTATTTT. This gives the protein CASSQGGRESDTQYF. The chain carries TRBV14 and TRBJ2-3, with 7 positions matching TRBD2. Unmatched junction bases numbered 5, after V lost 1 base and J lost 4 bases. CDR3 size: 15 residues. Germline V CDR1 and CDR2: SGHDN, FVKESK. Using reference TRBV14 and TRBJ2-3 for the parts outside the CDR3, the full variable domain is EAGVTQFPSHSVIEKGQTVTLRCDPISGHDNLYWYRRVMGKEIKFLLHFVKESKQDESGMPNNRFLAERTGGTYSTLKVQPAELEDSGVYFCASSQGGRESDTQYFGPGTRLTVL.

This chain links TRBV27 with TRBJ1-5, with D hard to call. The germline V and J ends were trimmed by 2 bases and 0 bases, with 2 bases remaining between them. Germline CDR1 MNHEY, CDR2 SMNVEV (reference sequence). The CDR3 consists of 13 residues. The CDR3 is CASSLRSNQPQHF. CDR3 bases: TGTGCCAGCAGTTTACGTAGCAATCAGCCCCAGCATTTT.

This chain links TRBV28 with TRBJ1-3; 9 bases are shared with TRBD1. J was trimmed by 4 bases and V by 2 bases; bases with no gene match: 6. CDR1 and CDR2 from the germline V gene are MDHEN and SYDVKM. The CDR3 contains 16 residues. CDR3 region: CASSLGGTGRGNTIYF. The CDR3 DNA reads as TGTGCCAGCAGTTTAGGGGGGACAGGGCGAGGAAACACCATATATTTT.

This chain uses TRBV28 with TRBJ2-1, with D maybe TRBD2 (6 bases). V was pared by 5 bases and J by 4 bases, with 12 bases between. Germline V gene sequence: CDR1 MDHEN, CDR2 SYDVKM. The CDR3 extends over 14 amino acids. CDR3 coding DNA: TGTGCCAGCAGTCCAGCGGGCAGTTACAATGAGCAGTTCTTC. Protein sequence: CASSPAGSYNEQFF.

The gene calls are TRBV6-2 or TRBV6-3 and TRBJ1-5; possible D gene TRBD1, 5 bases. Trimming took off 2 bases at V and 9 bases at J, with 20 bases between the two ends. CDR1 is MNHEY and CDR2 is SVGEGT in the germline V gene. This CDR3 has 16 amino acids. Written as DNA, the CDR3 is TGTGCCAGCAGTTACCCCCAACAGGCGCGTAGGAGGCCCCAGCATTTT. Amino acids: CASSYPQQARRRPQHF.

The chain employs TRBV19 and TRBJ2-1; 7 nucleotides line up with TRBD2. Germline V gene sequence: CDR1 LNHDA, CDR2 SQIVND (reference sequence). V trimming: 4 bases; J trimming: 7 bases; junction bases outside the gene matches: 10. The CDR3 extends over 15 amino acids. This chain's CDR3 is CASSTRLALGNEQFF. The CDR3 DNA is TGTGCCAGTAGTACCCGACTAGCACTGGGGAATGAGCAGTTCTTC.

The rearrangement joins TRBV3-1 (or the pseudogene TRBV3-2) to TRBJ2-2; 12 bases align to TRBD2. The trim removed 5 bases at V and 7 bases at J, leaving 14 bases unmatched. Germline V lookup: CDR1 LGHDT, CDR2 YNNKEL (reference sequence). The CDR3 has 18 amino acids. The CDR3 nucleotides read TGTGCCAGCAGCGCCCCTAGCGGGAGGGCCTCTCTCGACGGGGAGCTGTTTTTT. It is translated as CASSAPSGRASLDGELFF.

V is TRBV12-3 or TRBV12-4 and J is TRBJ2-7; D uncertain. This CDR3 contains 13 residues. With 5 bases removed from V and 6 bases from J, the gap between germline ends came to 14 bases. The CDR3: CASSITVVGEQYF. CDR3 nucleotide sequence: TGTGCCAGCAGTATAACAGTGGTGGGCGAGCAGTACTTC.

This chain connects TRBV18 to TRBJ1-3; D perhaps matches TRBD1 (5 bases). V gave up 1 base and J gave up 7 bases, with 5 bases separating them. Per germline, CDR1 KGHSH and CDR2 LQKENI. This CDR3 comprises 12 residues. The CDR3 bases are TGTGCCAGCTCACCACAGGGGAACACCATATATTTT. It encodes CASSPQGNTIYF.

In this sample, this clone turned up a few times. This chain connects TRBV5-5 to TRBJ1-1; tentatively, D is TRBD1 (5 bases). The CDR3 has 15 amino acids. Germline V CDR1 and CDR2: SGHKS, YYEKEE (reference sequence). V was pared by 3 bases and J by 3 bases, with 15 bases between. The CDR3 DNA is TGTGCCAGCAGCTGGAGCTCCGGGGGGTACACTGAAGCTTTCTTT. Translating gives CASSWSSGGYTEAFF.